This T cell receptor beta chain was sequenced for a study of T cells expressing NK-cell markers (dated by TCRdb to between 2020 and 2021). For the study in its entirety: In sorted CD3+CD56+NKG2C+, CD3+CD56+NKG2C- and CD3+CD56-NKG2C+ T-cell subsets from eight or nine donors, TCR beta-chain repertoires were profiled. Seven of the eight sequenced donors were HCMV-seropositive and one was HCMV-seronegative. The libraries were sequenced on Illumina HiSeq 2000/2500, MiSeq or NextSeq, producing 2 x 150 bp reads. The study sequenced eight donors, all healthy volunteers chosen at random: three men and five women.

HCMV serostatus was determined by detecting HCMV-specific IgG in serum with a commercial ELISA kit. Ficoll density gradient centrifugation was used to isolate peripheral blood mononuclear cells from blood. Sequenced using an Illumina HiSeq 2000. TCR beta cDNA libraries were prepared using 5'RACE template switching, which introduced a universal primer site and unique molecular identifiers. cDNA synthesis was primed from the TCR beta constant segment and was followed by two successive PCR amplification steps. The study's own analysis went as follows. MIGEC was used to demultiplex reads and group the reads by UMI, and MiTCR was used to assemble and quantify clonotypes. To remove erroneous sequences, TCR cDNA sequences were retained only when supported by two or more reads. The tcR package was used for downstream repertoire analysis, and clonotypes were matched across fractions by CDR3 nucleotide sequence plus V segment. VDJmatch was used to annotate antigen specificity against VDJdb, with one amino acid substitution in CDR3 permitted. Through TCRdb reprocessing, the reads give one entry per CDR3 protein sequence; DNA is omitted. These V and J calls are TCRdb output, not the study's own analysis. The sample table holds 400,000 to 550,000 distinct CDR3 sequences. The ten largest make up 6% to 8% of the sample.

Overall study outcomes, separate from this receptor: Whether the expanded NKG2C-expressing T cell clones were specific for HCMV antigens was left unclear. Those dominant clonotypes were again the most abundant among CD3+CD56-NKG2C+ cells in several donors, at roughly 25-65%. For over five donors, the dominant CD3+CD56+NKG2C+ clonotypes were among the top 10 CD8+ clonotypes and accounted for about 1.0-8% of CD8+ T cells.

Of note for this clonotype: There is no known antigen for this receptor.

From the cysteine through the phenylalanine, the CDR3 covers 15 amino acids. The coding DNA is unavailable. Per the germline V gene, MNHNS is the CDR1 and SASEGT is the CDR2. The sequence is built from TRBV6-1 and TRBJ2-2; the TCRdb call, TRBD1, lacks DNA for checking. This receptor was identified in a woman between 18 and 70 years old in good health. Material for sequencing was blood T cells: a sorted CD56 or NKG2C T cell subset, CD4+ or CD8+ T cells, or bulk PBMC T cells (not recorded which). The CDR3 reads CASLHKGQNTGELFF.